This T cell receptor (beta chain) stems from a study of cytotoxic CD8 clonotypes in ibrutinib-treated CLL. Whole-study context: Within the patient group, about a dozen were relapsed/refractory and about 15 treatment-naive, and 17 were IGHV unmutated. Outcomes included approximately 25 partial and 2 complete responses; after median roughly six years, roughly 15 stayed remitted and about 12 progressed.

Repertoires were generated with immunoSEQ multiplex PCR, while TCRdb's copy carries only in-frame clones and drops some. This table has approximately 67,000 clones, approximately 80% appearing once. The CDR3 spans 11 residues. Germline V CDR1 and CDR2: LNHDA, SQIVND (reference sequence). Trimming removed 4 bases at V and 10 bases at J, with 10 bases between. This TCR derives from a human donor with chronic lymphocytic leukemia. The genes are TRBV19 and TRBJ1-1; the D gene is possibly TRBD1 (5 bases). This material consisted of PBMCs, taken at disease progression, from a patient treated with ibrutinib. CDR3 residues: CASSTSTGAFF. The CDR3 DNA reads as TGTGCCAGTAGTACATCAACAGGAGCTTTCTTT. The full variable domain, in which reference TRBV19 and TRBJ1-1 provide the parts outside the CDR3, is DGGITQSPKYLFRKEGQNVTLSCEQNLNHDAMYWYRQDPGQGLRLIYYSQIVNDFQKGDIAEGYSVSREKKESFPLTVTSAQKNPTAFYLCASSTSTGAFFGQGTRLTVV.